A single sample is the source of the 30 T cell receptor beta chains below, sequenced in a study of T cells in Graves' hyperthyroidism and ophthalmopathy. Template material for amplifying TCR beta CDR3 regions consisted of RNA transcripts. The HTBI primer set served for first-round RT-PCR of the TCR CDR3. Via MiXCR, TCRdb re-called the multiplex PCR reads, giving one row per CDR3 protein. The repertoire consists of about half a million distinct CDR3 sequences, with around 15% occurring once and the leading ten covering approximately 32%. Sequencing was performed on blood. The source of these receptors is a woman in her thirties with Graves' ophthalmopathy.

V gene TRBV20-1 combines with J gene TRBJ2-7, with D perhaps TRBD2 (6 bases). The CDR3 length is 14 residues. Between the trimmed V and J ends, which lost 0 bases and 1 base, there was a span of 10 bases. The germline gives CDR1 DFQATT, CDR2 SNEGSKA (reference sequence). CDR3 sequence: CSAREPGLSYEQYF. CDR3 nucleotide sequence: TGCAGTGCTAGAGAACCGGGACTTTCCTACGAGCAGTACTTC.

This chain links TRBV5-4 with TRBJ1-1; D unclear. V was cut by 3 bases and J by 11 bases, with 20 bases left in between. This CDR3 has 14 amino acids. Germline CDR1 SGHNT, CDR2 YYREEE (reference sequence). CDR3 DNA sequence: TGTGCCAGCAGCTCCAGGAAAACCACCCAGGAGGCTTTCTTT. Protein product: CASSSRKTTQEAFF.

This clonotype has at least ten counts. CDR3 in DNA: TGCAGTGCTCCCCCCGAGGCGGCTAGCGGGGGGAGGAGTGAGCAGTTCTTC. Its protein product is CSAPPEAASGGRSEQFF. The V and J genes are TRBV20-1 and TRBJ2-1; 11 bases map to TRBD2. Germline assignment: CDR1 DFQATT and CDR2 SNEGSKA (reference sequence). CDR3 length: 17 residues. The junction had 18 bases not matched to a gene; V was cut back by 5 bases and J by 9 bases.

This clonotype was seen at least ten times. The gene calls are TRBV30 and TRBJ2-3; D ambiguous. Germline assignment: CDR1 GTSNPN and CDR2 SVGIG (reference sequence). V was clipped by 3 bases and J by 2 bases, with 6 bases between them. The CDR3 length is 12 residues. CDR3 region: CAWSAYTDTQYF. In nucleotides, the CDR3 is TGTGCCTGGAGCGCTTACACAGATACGCAGTATTTT.

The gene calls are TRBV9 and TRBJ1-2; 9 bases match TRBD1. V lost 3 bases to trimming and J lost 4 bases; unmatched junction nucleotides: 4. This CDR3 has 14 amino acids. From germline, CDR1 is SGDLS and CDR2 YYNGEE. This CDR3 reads CASSATGGSYGYTF. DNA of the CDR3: TGTGCCAGCAGCGCGACAGGGGGTTCCTATGGCTACACCTTC.

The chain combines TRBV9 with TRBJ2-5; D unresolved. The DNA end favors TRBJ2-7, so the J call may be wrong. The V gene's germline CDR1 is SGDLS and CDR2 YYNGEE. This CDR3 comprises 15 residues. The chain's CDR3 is CASSVSIGYPYEQYF. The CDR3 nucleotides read TGTGCCAGCAGCGTCTCTATCGGGTACCCCTACGAGCAGTACTTC.

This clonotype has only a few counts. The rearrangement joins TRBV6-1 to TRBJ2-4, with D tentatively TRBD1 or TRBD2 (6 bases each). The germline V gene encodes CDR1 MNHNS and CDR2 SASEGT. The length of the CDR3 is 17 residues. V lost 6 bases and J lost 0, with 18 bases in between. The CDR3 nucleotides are TGTGCCAGCAGCCAGTTTCCTAGGGGGGTAGCCAAAAACATTCAGTACTTC. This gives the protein CASSQFPRGVAKNIQYF.

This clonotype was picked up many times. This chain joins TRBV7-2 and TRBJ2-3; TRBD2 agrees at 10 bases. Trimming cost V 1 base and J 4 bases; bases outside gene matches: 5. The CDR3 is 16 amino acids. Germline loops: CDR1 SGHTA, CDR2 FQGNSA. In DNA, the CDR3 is TGTGCCAGCAGCTTAGGGCTAGCGGGAGTCGCAGATACGCAGTATTTT. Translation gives CASSLGLAGVADTQYF.

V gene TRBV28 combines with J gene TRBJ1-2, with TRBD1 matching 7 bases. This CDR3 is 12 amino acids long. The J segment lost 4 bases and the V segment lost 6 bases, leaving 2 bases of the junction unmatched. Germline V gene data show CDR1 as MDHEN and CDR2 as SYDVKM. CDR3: CASRTGAYGYTF. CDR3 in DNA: TGTGCCAGCAGAACAGGGGCCTATGGCTACACCTTC.

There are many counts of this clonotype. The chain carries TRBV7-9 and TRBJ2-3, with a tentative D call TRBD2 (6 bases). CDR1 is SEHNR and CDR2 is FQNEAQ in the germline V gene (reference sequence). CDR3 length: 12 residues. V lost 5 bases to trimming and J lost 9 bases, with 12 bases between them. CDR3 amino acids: CASSVTGGTQYF. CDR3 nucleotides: TGTGCCAGCAGCGTCACAGGAGGGACGCAGTATTTT. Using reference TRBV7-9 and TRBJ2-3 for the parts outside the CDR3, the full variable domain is DTGVSQNPRHKITKRGQNVTFRCDPISEHNRLYWYRQTLGQGPEFLTYFQNEAQLEKSRLLSDRFSAERPKGSFSTLEIQRTEQGDSAMYLCASSVTGGTQYFGPGTRLTVL.

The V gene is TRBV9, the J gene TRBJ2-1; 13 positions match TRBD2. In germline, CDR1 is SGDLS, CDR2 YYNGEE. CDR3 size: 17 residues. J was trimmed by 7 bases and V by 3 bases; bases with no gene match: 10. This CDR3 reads CASSGTSGSRNGNEQFF. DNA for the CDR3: TGTGCCAGCAGCGGGACTAGCGGGAGTCGAAACGGGAATGAGCAGTTCTTC.

This CDR3 is CAWTQGHTNTGELFF. DNA of the CDR3: TGTGCCTGGACCCAGGGACACACGAACACCGGGGAGCTGTTTTTT. This chain joins TRBV30 and TRBJ2-2; D may be TRBD1 (6 bases). This CDR3 has 15 amino acids. Germline assignment: CDR1 GTSNPN and CDR2 SVGIG (reference sequence). Trimming took off 4 bases at V and 0 bases at J, with 12 bases between the two ends.

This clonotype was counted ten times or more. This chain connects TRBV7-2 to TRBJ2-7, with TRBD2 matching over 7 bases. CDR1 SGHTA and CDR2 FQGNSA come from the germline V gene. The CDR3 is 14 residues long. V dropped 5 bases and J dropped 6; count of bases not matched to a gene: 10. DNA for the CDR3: TGTGCCAGCAGCCCATTAATGGGAGGGCGCGAGCAGTACTTC. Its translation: CASSPLMGGREQYF.

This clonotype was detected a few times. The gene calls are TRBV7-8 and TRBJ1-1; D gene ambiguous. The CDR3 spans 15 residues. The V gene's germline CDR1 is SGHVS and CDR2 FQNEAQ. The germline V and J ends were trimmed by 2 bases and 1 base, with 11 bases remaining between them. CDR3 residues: CASSLNGTPNTEAFF. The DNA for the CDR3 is TGTGCCAGCAGCTTAAATGGCACTCCGAACACTGAAGCTTTCTTT.

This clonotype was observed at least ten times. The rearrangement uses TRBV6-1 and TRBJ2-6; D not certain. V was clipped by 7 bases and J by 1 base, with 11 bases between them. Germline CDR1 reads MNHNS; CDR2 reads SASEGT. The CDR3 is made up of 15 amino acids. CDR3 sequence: CASNDDGSGANVLTF. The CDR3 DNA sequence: TGTGCCAGCAACGACGACGGTTCTGGGGCCAACGTCCTGACTTTC.

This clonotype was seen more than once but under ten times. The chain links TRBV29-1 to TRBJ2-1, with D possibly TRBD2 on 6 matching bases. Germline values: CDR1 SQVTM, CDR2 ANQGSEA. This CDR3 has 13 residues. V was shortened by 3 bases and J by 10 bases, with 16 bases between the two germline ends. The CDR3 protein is CSVETRGVLEQFF. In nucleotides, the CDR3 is TGCAGCGTTGAGACTAGAGGGGTCTTGGAGCAGTTCTTC.

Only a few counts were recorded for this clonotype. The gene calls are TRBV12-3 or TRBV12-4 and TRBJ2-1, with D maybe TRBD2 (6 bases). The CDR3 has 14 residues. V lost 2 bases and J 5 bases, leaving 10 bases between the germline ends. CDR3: CASSLRDWDNEQFF. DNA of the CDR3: TGTGCCAGCAGTTTACGGGACTGGGACAATGAGCAGTTCTTC.

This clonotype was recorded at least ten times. The CDR3: CASSSGWGAPNTEAFF. The CDR3 region has the DNA TGTGCCAGCAGCTCAGGTTGGGGAGCACCGAACACTGAAGCTTTCTTT. This chain connects TRBV5-8 to TRBJ1-1, with D uncertain. The V end was cut by 3 bases, the J end by 1 base, with 16 bases between. This CDR3 comprises 16 residues. CDR1 and CDR2 (germline): SGHTS, YDEGEE.

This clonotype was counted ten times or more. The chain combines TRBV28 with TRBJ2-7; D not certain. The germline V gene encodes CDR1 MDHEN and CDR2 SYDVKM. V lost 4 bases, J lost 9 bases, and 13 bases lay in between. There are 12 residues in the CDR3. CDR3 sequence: CASSYGGIGQYF. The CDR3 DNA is TGTGCCAGCAGTTATGGTGGGATTGGGCAGTACTTC.

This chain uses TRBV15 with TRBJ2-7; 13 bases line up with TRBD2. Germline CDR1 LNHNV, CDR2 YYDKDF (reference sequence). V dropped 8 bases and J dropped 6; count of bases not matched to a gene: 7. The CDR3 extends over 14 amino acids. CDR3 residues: CATGLGLAGSEQYF. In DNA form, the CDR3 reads TGTGCCACCGGCTTGGGACTAGCGGGAAGCGAGCAGTACTTC.

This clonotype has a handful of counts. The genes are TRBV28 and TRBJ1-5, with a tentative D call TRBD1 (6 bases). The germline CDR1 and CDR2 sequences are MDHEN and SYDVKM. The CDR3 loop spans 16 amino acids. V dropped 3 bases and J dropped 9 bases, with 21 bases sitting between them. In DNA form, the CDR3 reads TGTGCCAGCAGTTTGGGGGGCGCCCCTTTGGTTGGGCCCCAGCATTTT. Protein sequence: CASSLGGAPLVGPQHF.

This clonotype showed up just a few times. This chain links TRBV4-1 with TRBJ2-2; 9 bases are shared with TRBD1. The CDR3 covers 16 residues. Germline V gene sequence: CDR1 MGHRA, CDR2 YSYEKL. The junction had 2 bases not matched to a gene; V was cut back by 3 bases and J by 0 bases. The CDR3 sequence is CASSHRQGANTGELFF. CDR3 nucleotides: TGCGCCAGCAGCCACAGACAGGGGGCGAACACCGGGGAGCTGTTTTTT.

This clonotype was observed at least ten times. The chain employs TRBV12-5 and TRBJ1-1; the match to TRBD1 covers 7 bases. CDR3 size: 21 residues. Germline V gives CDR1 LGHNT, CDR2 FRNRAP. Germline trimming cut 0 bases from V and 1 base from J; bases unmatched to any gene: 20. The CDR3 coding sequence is TGTGCTAGTGGTTTGGTAATCCGTTGGGCAGGGGGATCCTACGAGAACACTGAAGCTTTCTTT. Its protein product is CASGLVIRWAGGSYENTEAFF.

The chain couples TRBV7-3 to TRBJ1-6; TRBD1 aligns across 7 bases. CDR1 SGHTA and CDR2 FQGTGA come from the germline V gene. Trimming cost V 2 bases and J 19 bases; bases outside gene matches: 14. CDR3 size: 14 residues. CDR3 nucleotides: TGTGCCAGCAGCTTATCCCCCGCGACAGGGTTCCTGCACTTT. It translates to CASSLSPATGFLHF.

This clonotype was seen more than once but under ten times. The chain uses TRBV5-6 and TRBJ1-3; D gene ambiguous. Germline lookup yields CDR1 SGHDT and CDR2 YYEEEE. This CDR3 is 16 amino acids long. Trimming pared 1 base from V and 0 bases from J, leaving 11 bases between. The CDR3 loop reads CASSLYQSTSGNTIYF. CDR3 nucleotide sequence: TGTGCCAGCAGCTTGTATCAGAGTACCTCTGGAAACACCATATATTTT.

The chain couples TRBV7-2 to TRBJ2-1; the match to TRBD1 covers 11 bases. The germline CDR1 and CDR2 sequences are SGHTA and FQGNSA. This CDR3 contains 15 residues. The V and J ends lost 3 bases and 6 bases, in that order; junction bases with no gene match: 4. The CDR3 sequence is CASSFTGTGGNEQFF. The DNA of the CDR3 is TGTGCCAGCAGCTTTACCGGGACAGGGGGCAATGAGCAGTTCTTC.

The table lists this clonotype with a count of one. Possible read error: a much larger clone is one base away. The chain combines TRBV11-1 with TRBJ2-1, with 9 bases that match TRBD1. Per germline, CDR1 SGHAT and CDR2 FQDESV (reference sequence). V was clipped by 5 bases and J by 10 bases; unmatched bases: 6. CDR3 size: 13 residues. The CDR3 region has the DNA TGTGCCAGCAGCCTCGGGACAGGGAGGGAGCAGTTCTTC. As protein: CASSLGTGREQFF.

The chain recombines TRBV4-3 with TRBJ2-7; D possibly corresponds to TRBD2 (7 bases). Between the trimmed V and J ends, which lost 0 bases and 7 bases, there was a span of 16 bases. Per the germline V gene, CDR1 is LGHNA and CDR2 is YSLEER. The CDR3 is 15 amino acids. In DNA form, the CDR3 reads TGCGCCAGCAGCCAAGAGGGGGCGGGAGTTGGGGAGCAGTACTTC. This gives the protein CASSQEGAGVGEQYF.

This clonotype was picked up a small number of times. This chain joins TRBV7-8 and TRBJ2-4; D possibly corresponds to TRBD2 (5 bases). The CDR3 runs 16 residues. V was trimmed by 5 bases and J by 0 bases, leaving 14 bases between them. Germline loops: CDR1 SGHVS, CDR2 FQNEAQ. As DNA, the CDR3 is TGTGCCAGCAGCCCGGGGTGGCCGTTAGCCAAAAACATTCAGTACTTC. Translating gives CASSPGWPLAKNIQYF.

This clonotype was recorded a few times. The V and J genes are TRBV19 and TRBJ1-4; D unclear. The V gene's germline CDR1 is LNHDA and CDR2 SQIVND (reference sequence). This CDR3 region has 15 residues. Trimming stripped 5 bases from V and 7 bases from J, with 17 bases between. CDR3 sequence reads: CASSVTGLQSEKLFF. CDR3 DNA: TGTGCCAGTAGTGTTACCGGCCTTCAAAGTGAAAAACTGTTTTTT.